The T cell receptor beta chain described here comes from a study of CD8+CD57+ T cells in acquired aplastic anemia (dated by TCRdb to 2017 to 2018). At the level of the whole study: Extracted DNA from sorted CD4+ and CD8+ cells averaged around 3.3 ug, ranging from about 0.2 to 30 ug. Mean read counts for healthy donor samples were about 9.8 million for CD4+ cells and roughly 12 million for CD8+ cells.

TCR beta VDJ combination and CDR3 sequence profiling used genomic DNA as the template. An Illumina HiSeq 2000 was the platform used for TCR repertoire sequencing. Processing in the source paper ran as follows. Repertoires were assessed using TRBV/TRBJ rearrangement plots, CDR3 size and DJ length profiles, and Simpson's diversity index. The most abundant DNA sequence in the deep sequencing data was taken as the immunodominant clone. CDR3 amino acid sequences were screened for sharing across subjects and were compared with published repertoires and the VDJdb database. The raw public reads went through TCRdb reprocessing: fastp at Q25, MiXCR clone calling, in-frame beta chains kept. Every entry covers one CDR3 protein and lists the most common genes and DNA from its rows. TCRdb's processing, not the authors', yielded these V and J calls. The sample table shows about 100,000 distinct CDR3 sequences, and around 49% are seen once. 30% to 35% of the sample comes from the top ten.

The CDR3 contains 13 residues, cysteine and phenylalanine counted. Just the 39-base CDR3 DNA is kept, in frame starting at base 1. Per the germline V gene, SQVTM is the CDR1 and ANQGSEA is the CDR2. Study-wide conclusions, independent of this receptor: Patients and healthy controls showed no significant difference in CD8+ Simpson's diversity (P=0.060). Around 28 CD8+ CDR3 sequences were found to be shared between patients and controls, but these sequences appeared to be highly expressed in patients and within the immunodominant clones of the patients.

Remarks on this clonotype: Its antigen is not yet known. Base qualities were left out, and no much larger clone turns up one base away.

The study deep-sequenced TCR repertoires of sorted CD4+ and CD8+ blood T cells from severe aplastic anemia patients and healthy subjects. Ficoll-Paque density gradient centrifugation was used to isolate peripheral blood mononuclear cells. CD4+ and CD8+ T cells were sorted by FACS or magnetic beads before DNA extraction. The clonotype comes from a human donor in good health, serving as a control. The sequence joins TRBV29-1 to TRBJ2-7; TRBD1 aligns with 9 central bases. Sequencing was performed on sorted CD4+, CD8+, or CD8+CD57+ T cells (not recorded which) from PBMCs. This receptor has the CDR3 CSAIPTGGYEQYF. The nucleotide sequence reads as follows: TGCAGTGCTATACCGACAGGGGGGTACGAGCAGTACTTC.